A selection of T cell receptor beta chains follows, all from one sample in a study of control samples from healthy donors and cancer patients. Libraries were prepared by immunoSEQ multiplex PCR; TCRdb keeps only in-frame clonotypes and omits some of them. The data show 150,000 to 180,000 clones, about 94% seen once. The source material was blood. The origin of the receptors is a man aged 35-49 years in good health. Both conserved end residues are part of each CDR3. A D gene is named only where the DNA matches it firmly. The size entry is marked missing in some rows and otherwise reads once, few, many or a size class.

size	D	V	J	DNA	CDR3
medium-sized	.	TRBV7-8	TRBJ1-4	TGTGCCAGCAGCCTGGGACTGCATGAAAAACTGTTTTTT	CASSLGLHEKLFF
.	TRBD1	TRBV7-9	TRBJ2-1	TGTGCCAGCAGCCCTCAGGCAGGGGGCACCCCTGTCTATGAGCAGTTCTTC	CASSPQAGGTPVYEQFF
.	.	TRBV19	TRBJ1-5	TGTGCCAGTAGTATAACCCCAGAGGGGTCGATCGGCAATCAGCCCCAGCATTTT	CASSITPEGSIGNQPQHF
.	.	TRBV3-1/TRBV3-2	TRBJ2-3	TGTGCCAGCAGCCAACTAAGTAACAGGGACAATACGCAGTATTTT	CASSQLSNRDNTQYF
.	.	TRBV20-1	TRBJ2-2	TGCAGTGCTAGTGGGCAGGTTAACACCGGGGAGCTGTTTTTT	CSASGQVNTGELFF
.	.	TRBV19	TRBJ1-1	TGTGCCAGTAAAGGGGCTTTGAACACTGAAGCTTTCTTT	CASKGALNTEAFF
.	.	TRBV18	TRBJ1-6	TGTGCCAGCTCAACAATTGGGGGGGGGCCCCTCCACTTT	CASSTIGGGPLHF
.	.	TRBV25-1	TRBJ1-3	TGTGCCAGCAGTCTTTTCGACGGTGGAAACACCATATATTTT	CASSLFDGGNTIYF
.	.	TRBV28	TRBJ2-7	TGTGCCAGCAGACCCGGGGACGTGTCCTCATACGAGCAGTACTTC	CASRPGDVSSYEQYF
once	.	TRBV19	TRBJ2-7	TGTGCCAGTAGTATCTCCCAGGCCTACGAGCAGTACTTC	CASSISQAYEQYF
.	TRBD1	TRBV7-9	TRBJ1-2	TGTGCCAGCAGCGGACGGACAGGGGGGCCGGCTAACTATGGCTACACCTTC	CASSGRTGGPANYGYTF
.	.	TRBV2	TRBJ2-6	TGTGCCAGCTGCCGGCGGTCTCCAAGCAGCTCTGGGGCCAACGTCCTGACTTTC	CASCRRSPSSSGANVLTF
once	TRBD1	TRBV5-1	TRBJ1-5	TGCGCCAGCAGCTCCCAAGCCGACAGGGAGAGTCAGCCCCAGCATTTT	CASSSQADRESQPQHF
.	.	TRBV6-5	TRBJ1-6	TGTGCCACCGGGTCCTTCTATAATTCACCCCTCCACTTT	CATGSFYNSPLHF
.	TRBD1	TRBV28	TRBJ2-1	TGTGCCAGCAGTTCCGGGACAGGGGTCGATAATGAGCAGTTCTTC	CASSSGTGVDNEQFF
.	TRBD2	TRBV5-4	TRBJ2-1	TGTGCCAGCAGCTGGGACTTCGGGGGGGAGCCCCAGTTCTTC	CASSWDFGGEPQFF
.	.	TRBV2	TRBJ1-2	TGTGCCAGCAACTACGTCGGGGCGAACTATGGCTACACCTTC	CASNYVGANYGYTF
.	.	TRBV6-5	TRBJ2-5	TGTGCCAGCAGTCGACAGCGTCTGGAGACCCAGTACTTC	CASSRQRLETQYF
.	TRBD1	TRBV5-1	TRBJ1-2	TGCGCCAGCAGCTCTGGACAGGAAAGAAACTATGGCTACACCTTC	CASSSGQERNYGYTF
.	TRBD1	TRBV6-5	TRBJ2-3	TGTGCCAGCAGTCGGGACAGAACAGATACGCAGTATTTT	CASSRDRTDTQYF
.	.	TRBV7-2	TRBJ1-2	TGTGCCAGCAGCCCCCAGGTTGTCTACACCTTC	CASSPQVVYTF
.	.	TRBV6-6	TRBJ1-1	TGTGCCAGCAGTCGGATCCCCGGGACTCCACTGAACACTGAAGCTTTCTTT	CASSRIPGTPLNTEAFF
once	.	TRBV6-5	TRBJ2-3	TGTGCCAGCAGTTACTCGCGGGACAGATACACAGATACGCAGTATTTT	CASSYSRDRYTDTQYF
.	TRBD1	TRBV19	TRBJ1-6	TGTGCCAGTAGTATATGGGGACAGGGGGCCAATTCACCCCTCCACTTT	CASSIWGQGANSPLHF